A single sample gave rise to the 31 T cell receptor beta chains below, sequenced in a study of cytomegalovirus exposure and HLA in healthy donors. The PCR used 60 Vbeta and 13 Jbeta primers. Only in-frame clones appear in the TCRdb table, and some are missing; sequencing was by immunoSEQ multiplex PCR. The sample shows 75,000 to 100,000 clones, 70% to 80% of them seen only once. The specimen sequenced was PBMCs. All receptors derive from a man in his 60s in good health and CMV-seropositive.

This clone has only a few counts. CDR3 bases: TGCGCCAGCAGCCAATACAGGGGGTCAAACTATGGCTACACCTTC. This encodes CASSQYRGSNYGYTF. V gene TRBV4-1 combines with J gene TRBJ1-2; 8 nucleotides align to TRBD1. The trim removed 2 bases at V and 2 bases at J, leaving 4 bases unmatched. The CDR3 runs 15 residues. Germline V gene data show CDR1 as MGHRA and CDR2 as YSYEKL.

The chain has TRBV29-1 and TRBJ2-5; 7 positions agree with TRBD2. The length of the CDR3 is 13 residues. J gave up 0 bases and V 7 bases, and 5 bases lay outside the gene matches. CDR1 and CDR2 from the germline V gene are SQVTM and ANQGSEA. CDR3 nucleotides: TGCAGCGGGCAACTAGCGAACCAAGAGACCCAGTACTTC. This gives the protein CSGQLANQETQYF.

By its share, this clone is medium-sized. The chain has TRBV14 and TRBJ2-1, with D unclear. CDR3 size: 14 residues. CDR1 is SGHDN, CDR2 FVKESK, per germline. V was pared by 7 bases and J by 0 bases, with 10 bases between. The CDR3 here is CASNPSSSYNEQFF. The CDR3 coding sequence is TGTGCCAGCAATCCCTCCAGCTCCTACAATGAGCAGTTCTTC.

The chain combines TRBV7-6 with TRBJ2-5; D perhaps matches TRBD2 (7 bases). CDR3 length equals 19 residues. Germline CDR1 SGHVS, CDR2 FNYEAQ. V shed 1 base and J shed 5 bases, with 26 bases lying between them. This CDR3 is CASSLGVNPGGRSFETQYF. CDR3 bases: TGTGCCAGCAGCTTAGGTGTGAACCCCGGGGGGCGCTCCTTTGAGACCCAGTACTTC.

The chain joins TRBV5-4 to TRBJ2-7; TRBD2 matches at 8 bases. The junction had 5 bases not matched to a gene; V was cut back by 0 bases and J by 3 bases. Germline V gene data show CDR1 as SGHNT and CDR2 as YYREEE (reference sequence). There are 15 residues in the CDR3. DNA for the CDR3: TGTGCCAGCAGCTTGGGGCGGGGGGCCCTCTACGAGCAGTACTTC. This encodes CASSLGRGALYEQYF. Using reference TRBV5-4 and TRBJ2-7 for the parts outside the CDR3, the full variable domain is ETGVTQSPTHLIKTRGQQVTLRCSSQSGHNTVSWYQQALGQGPQFIFQYYREEENGRGNFPPRFSGLQFPNYSSELNVNALELDDSALYLCASSLGRGALYEQYFGPGTRLTVT.

The CDR3 sequence: CASSPAGGNQPQHF. For the CDR3, the DNA is TGTGCCAGCAGCCCGGCCGGGGGCAATCAGCCCCAGCATTTT. The chain combines TRBV9 with TRBJ1-5; D is ambiguous. V was cut by 4 bases and J by 2 bases, with 10 bases left in between. The CDR3 is 14 amino acids. Germline V gene sequence: CDR1 SGDLS, CDR2 YYNGEE. Full variable domain (remainder filled in from reference TRBV9 and TRBJ1-5): DSGVTQTPKHLITATGQRVTLRCSPRSGDLSVYWYQQSLDQGLQFLIQYYNGEERAKGNILERFSAQQFPDLHSELNLSSLELGDSALYFCASSPAGGNQPQHFGDGTRLSIL.

In DNA form, the CDR3 reads TGTGCCAGCAGCTTGTACTGGCGGGGGGCCGAAGGGGAGCTGTTTTTT. Translation: CASSLYWRGAEGELFF. The rearrangement joins TRBV5-6 to TRBJ2-2, with 8 bases matching TRBD2. Trimming removed 1 base from V and 8 bases from J; junction bases left unmatched: 10. The CDR3 is made up of 16 amino acids. CDR1 and CDR2 (germline): SGHDT, YYEEEE.

This clone has ten or more counts. This chain joins TRBV4-2 and TRBJ2-7, with D possibly TRBD2 on 6 matching bases. Looked up from germline, CDR1 is LGHNA and CDR2 is YNFKEQ. Trimming shortened V by 0 bases and J by 3 bases, and 12 bases separated the two germline ends. The CDR3 is made up of 15 amino acids. CDR3 DNA: TGTGCCAGCAGCCAAGATGCGACTAGGTTCTACGAGCAGTACTTC. This encodes CASSQDATRFYEQYF.

The chain is built from TRBV7-6 and TRBJ2-2, with D perhaps TRBD1 (6 bases). The CDR3 runs 19 residues. Germline-derived CDR1 and CDR2 are SGHVS and FNYEAQ. Trimming left V 1 base short and J 1 base short, with 19 bases between. The CDR3 DNA sequence: TGTGCCAGCAGCTTAGGCCATGGAGAAGGGACACTGAACACCGGGGAGCTGTTTTTT. As protein: CASSLGHGEGTLNTGELFF.

This clone turned up a few times. The chain couples TRBV5-4 to TRBJ1-4; no clear D. This CDR3 is built from 13 residues. The germline V gene has CDR1 SGHNT and CDR2 YYREEE (reference sequence). V was trimmed by 4 bases and J by 8 bases, leaving 12 bases between them. Here the CDR3 reads CASSPALSEKLFF. The DNA for the CDR3 is TGTGCCAGCAGCCCCGCGTTAAGCGAAAAACTGTTTTTT.

The V gene is TRBV5-1, the J gene TRBJ2-5; 7 bases are a match to TRBD2. Germline CDR1 reads SGHRS; CDR2 reads YFSETQ. Trimming removed 5 bases from V and 5 bases from J; junction bases left unmatched: 0. This CDR3 comprises 11 residues. CDR3 residues: CASRGGETQYF. The DNA of the CDR3 is TGCGCCAGCAGGGGGGGGGAGACCCAGTACTTC.

This chain's CDR3 is CASGFQSPDNEQYF. The CDR3 region has the DNA TGTGCTAGTGGTTTTCAATCCCCAGACAACGAGCAGTACTTC. The rearrangement uses TRBV12-5 and TRBJ2-7; D ambiguous. The CDR3 runs 14 residues. The germline gives CDR1 LGHNT, CDR2 FRNRAP. Trimming left V 3 bases short and J 5 bases short, with 14 bases between.

V is TRBV19 and J is TRBJ1-3, with 9 bases aligning to TRBD1. The CDR3 sequence is 14 residues long. The J segment lost 4 bases and the V segment lost 6 bases, leaving 4 bases of the junction unmatched. CDR1 and CDR2 from the germline V gene are LNHDA and SQIVND (reference sequence). The CDR3 region is CASSTGGSGNTIYF. The CDR3, as DNA: TGTGCCAGTAGCACAGGGGGCTCGGGAAACACCATATATTTT.

The chain is built from TRBV28 and TRBJ1-3, with 8 bases fitting TRBD1. After removal of 5 bases from V and 0 bases from J, the junction contained 9 bases not matched to a gene. Per the germline V gene, CDR1 is MDHEN and CDR2 is SYDVKM. The CDR3 runs 17 residues. The CDR3 bases are TGTGCCAGCAGTGCACTACAGGGGGTAGCCTCTGGAAACACCATATATTTT. Protein: CASSALQGVASGNTIYF.

V usage is TRBV11-2 and J usage is TRBJ1-3; 7 positions match TRBD1. CDR3 size: 14 residues. Germline CDR1 is SGHAT and CDR2 is FQNNGV. V was pared by 5 bases and J by 1 base, with 2 bases of the junction left unmatched. The DNA for the CDR3 is TGTGCCAGCAGCCAGACAGGGTCTGGAAACACCATATATTTT. Residues: CASSQTGSGNTIYF. The full variable domain, with the rest looked up from reference TRBV11-2 and TRBJ1-3, is EAGVAQSPRYKIIEKRQSVAFWCNPISGHATLYWYQQILGQGPKLLIQFQNNGVVDDSQLPKDRFSAERLKGVDSTLKIQPAKLEDSAVYLCASSQTGSGNTIYFGEGSWLTVV.

The V and J genes are TRBV15 and TRBJ2-3, with 7 bases matching TRBD1. This CDR3 contains 14 residues. Germline V CDR1 and CDR2: LNHNV, YYDKDF (reference sequence). Unmatched junction bases numbered 4, after V lost 3 bases and J lost 4 bases. CDR3 loop: CATSSRGGADTQYF. CDR3 DNA: TGTGCCACCAGCAGCCGAGGGGGCGCAGATACGCAGTATTTT.

This clone was detected once. V usage is TRBV6-6 and J usage is TRBJ2-2; 7 bases match TRBD2. Germline lookup yields CDR1 MNHNY and CDR2 SVGAGI (reference sequence). The CDR3 runs to 15 residues. Trimming removed 2 bases from V and 4 bases from J; junction bases left unmatched: 4. DNA of the CDR3: TGTGCCAGCAGTTACACGACTAGCAGCACCGGGGAGCTGTTTTTT. Translated: CASSYTTSSTGELFF.

This chain uses TRBV19 with TRBJ1-5, with D possibly TRBD1 on 6 matching bases. Germline lookup yields CDR1 LNHDA and CDR2 SQIVND (reference sequence). The V gene lost 4 bases and the J gene lost 5 bases, with 12 bases spanning the gap. The length of the CDR3 is 14 residues. The CDR3 protein is CASSSWGGHQPQHF. CDR3 in DNA: TGTGCCAGTAGTAGTTGGGGGGGCCATCAGCCCCAGCATTTT.

The rearrangement links TRBV12-5 to TRBJ2-3; no clear D. The V gene's germline CDR1 is LGHNT and CDR2 FRNRAP. V lost 0 bases to trimming and J lost 5 bases, with 9 bases between them. The CDR3 consists of 14 residues. This CDR3 is CASGLVQQEDTQYF. The CDR3 nucleotides read TGTGCTAGTGGTTTGGTACAGCAGGAAGATACGCAGTATTTT. The full variable domain, with the rest looked up from reference TRBV12-5 and TRBJ2-3, is DARVTQTPRHKVTEMGQEVTMRCQPILGHNTVFWYRQTMMQGLELLAYFRNRAPLDDSGMPKDRFSAEMPDATLATLKIQPSEPRDSAVYFCASGLVQQEDTQYFGPGTRLTVL.

Comment on this clone: The junction differs from germline at one of its ends, possibly a read error. V usage is TRBV7-9 and J usage is TRBJ1-5, with D tentatively TRBD1 (5 bases). Germline V gene sequence: CDR1 SEHNR, CDR2 FQNEAQ (reference sequence). The CDR3 contains 12 residues. In DNA form, the CDR3 reads TGTTCCAGCAGTCCAGGGAATCAGCCCCAGCATTTT. Encoded protein: CSSSPGNQPQHF.

V gene TRBV4-2 combines with J gene TRBJ1-3; maybe TRBD1 (6 bases). Germline V gene data show CDR1 as LGHNA and CDR2 as YNFKEQ. The ends were cut back, 4 bases at V and 4 bases at J, with 17 bases in the middle. This CDR3 comprises 16 residues. CDR3 sequence reads: CASSRTSDSQGNTIYF. For the CDR3, the DNA is TGTGCCAGCAGCCGAACCTCGGACAGTCAGGGAAACACCATATATTTT.

This chain uses TRBV2 with TRBJ2-2; D is unresolved. With 5 bases removed from V and 7 bases from J, the gap between germline ends came to 5 bases. The CDR3 is 11 residues long. Germline assignment: CDR1 SNHLY and CDR2 FYNNEI. For the CDR3, the DNA is TGTGCCAGCAGTCGGTACGGGGAGCTGTTTTTT. Encoded protein: CASSRYGELFF.

The chain links TRBV7-2 to TRBJ2-1, with D possibly being TRBD1 (5 bases). Germline loops: CDR1 SGHTA, CDR2 FQGNSA. CDR3 length: 14 amino acids. Trimming shortened V by 2 bases and J by 1 base, and 6 bases separated the two germline ends. The CDR3 nucleotides read TGTGCCAGCAGCTTACAGGGTTCCTACAATGAGCAGTTCTTC. Protein product: CASSLQGSYNEQFF.

This chain joins TRBV27 and TRBJ1-2; no firm D call. V lost 4 bases, J lost 5 bases, and 14 bases lay in between. Germline V gives CDR1 MNHEY, CDR2 SMNVEV (reference sequence). The CDR3 consists of 14 residues. CDR3 in amino acids: CASSSLTGIYGYTF. Here the CDR3 DNA reads TGTGCCAGCAGTTCGCTCACGGGGATTTATGGCTACACCTTC.

The chain employs TRBV16 and TRBJ2-1, with 7 nucleotides matching TRBD1. CDR3 length: 12 amino acids. Per the germline V gene, CDR1 is KGHSY and CDR2 is FQNENV. V dropped 0 bases and J dropped 13; count of bases not matched to a gene: 3. The CDR3 nucleotides read TGTGCCAGCAGCCAATCGGGACAGATTCAGTTCTTC. It encodes CASSQSGQIQFF.

The rearrangement joins TRBV6-1 to TRBJ2-7, with D maybe TRBD1 (5 bases). Germline CDR1 is MNHNS and CDR2 is SASEGT. The CDR3 contains 14 residues. V was pared by 6 bases and J by 3 bases, with 15 bases between. CDR3 protein: CASRITGTLYEQYF. CDR3 coding DNA: TGTGCCAGCAGAATAACAGGTACCCTCTACGAGCAGTACTTC.

This clone has more than one count but fewer than ten. The J gene is TRBJ2-2, the V gene TRBV6-1; D is unresolved. Between the trimmed V and J ends, which lost 2 bases and 4 bases, there was a span of 5 bases. This CDR3 spans 13 amino acids. CDR1 is MNHNS and CDR2 is SASEGT in the germline V gene. For the CDR3, the DNA is TGTGCCAGCAGTGAAATTCTCACCGGGGAGCTGTTTTTT. This translates into CASSEILTGELFF.

The chain combines TRBV10-2 with TRBJ2-3, with D perhaps TRBD2 (6 bases). The ends were cut back, 6 bases at V and 0 bases at J, with 16 bases in the middle. The length of the CDR3 is 16 residues. Germline V gene lookup returns CDR1 WSHSY and CDR2 SAAADI. The CDR3 region has the DNA TGCGCCAGCAGCCCGGGACGGGGGTCTAGCACAGATACGCAGTATTTT. It specifies CASSPGRGSSTDTQYF.

This clone has a handful of counts. The gene calls are TRBV7-8 and TRBJ2-5, with a possible D match to TRBD1 (6 bases). The DNA end favors TRBJ2-7, so the J call may be wrong. CDR1 is SGHVS and CDR2 is FQNEAQ in the germline V gene. This CDR3 region has 15 residues. This CDR3 is CASSLATGKGYEQYF. Here the CDR3 DNA reads TGTGCCAGCAGCTTAGCTACAGGGAAGGGCTACGAGCAGTACTTC.

This chain joins TRBV27 and TRBJ2-7; possible D gene TRBD1, 5 bases. CDR3 length equals 12 residues. Trimming left V 5 bases short and J 6 bases short, with 11 bases between. Germline loops: CDR1 MNHEY, CDR2 SMNVEV (reference sequence). The CDR3 spells CASSPQGSEQYF. The CDR3 DNA is TGTGCCAGCAGTCCTCAGGGAAGCGAGCAGTACTTC.

The chain carries TRBV7-6 and TRBJ2-1, with 9 bases matching TRBD2. Germline lookup yields CDR1 SGHVS and CDR2 FNYEAQ. Trimming at V came to 4 bases and at J to 4 bases, leaving 20 bases not matched to a gene. CDR3 length: 20 residues. CDR3 in DNA: TGTGCCAGCAGCTATCTCCCATCGACTAGCGGCCCCGGGTTATACAATGAGCAGTTCTTC. Residues: CASSYLPSTSGPGLYNEQFF.